A selection of T cell receptor beta chains follows, all from one sample in a study of CD8+ T cells in alopecia areata. Profiled with immunoSEQ multiplex PCR; TCRdb holds only in-frame clones, not every one. This sample has about 190,000 clones; less than 70% occur once, and the top ten carry 1.3%. The sample consisted of CD4+ T cells sorted from blood, taken around week 49, from a patient treated with tofacitinib. The source is a human donor with alopecia areata. The CDR3 runs from the conserved cysteine through the conserved F or W. Each record gives: CDR3 length, D gene, J gene, clone size, V gene, CDR3 DNA, CDR3 protein. The D gene is left open where the match is weak. Clone size is not always given. Where it is, it says once, few, many or a class for expanded clones.

>16|TRBD2|TRBJ2-3|NA|TRBV5-4
TGTGCCAGCAGCCCCAAAGCGGGGGGGGGCACAGATACGCAGTATTTT
CASSPKAGGGTDTQYF
>15|TRBD1|TRBJ2-7|NA|TRBV4-2
TGTGCCAGCAGCCAAGATCGTGACAGGGGAAGGGAGCAGTACTTC
CASSQDRDRGREQYF
>14|TRBD1|TRBJ2-7|NA|TRBV7-8
TGTGCCAGCAGCCTGGACAGGGCAATCTACGAGCAGTACTTC
CASSLDRAIYEQYF
>15|TRBD2|TRBJ2-7|few|TRBV7-6
TGTGCCAGCAGCTTAGGGAGCGGGGTGTCATACGAGCAGTACTTC
CASSLGSGVSYEQYF
>18|NA|TRBJ2-6|NA|TRBV9
TGTGCCAGCAGCGTAGAGGCAGGACTCGGCTCTGGGGCCAACGTCCTGACTTTC
CASSVEAGLGSGANVLTF
>14|NA|TRBJ2-1|NA|TRBV4-3
TGCGCCAGCAGCCAAGACGGGGTTGGGGATGAGCAGTTCTTC
CASSQDGVGDEQFF
>17|TRBD2|TRBJ2-1|NA|TRBV7-2
TGTGCCAGCAGCACGCAACCGGGACTAGCGGTTTACAATGAGCAGTTCTTC
CASSTQPGLAVYNEQFF
>9|NA|TRBJ1-1|NA|TRBV29-1
TGCAGCGTTGACCCTGAAGCTTTCTTT
CSVDPEAFF
>20|NA|TRBJ2-1|once|TRBV5-1
TGCGCCAGCAGCCCGGGCCGAGGGGCAGGGGCGCCGAGCTCCTACAATGAGCAGTTCTTC
CASSPGRGAGAPSSYNEQFF
>14|TRBD2|TRBJ2-4|many|TRBV11-2
TGTGCCAGCAGCCCGGGACTAGCGGGAAACATTCAGTACTTC
CASSPGLAGNIQYF
>11|NA|TRBJ2-1|NA|TRBV29-1
TGCAGCGTTGAAGTCGGGAATGAGCAGTTCTTC
CSVEVGNEQFF
>12|NA|TRBJ1-5|NA|TRBV29-1
TGCAGCGTCGGGAACAGGAATCAGCCCCAGCATTTT
CSVGNRNQPQHF
>13|NA|TRBJ1-1|NA|TRBV29-1
TGCAGCGCATCCCGACAGGAGAACACTGAAGCTTTCTTT
CSASRQENTEAFF
>13|NA|TRBJ2-7|NA|TRBV5-1
TGCGCCAGCAGCTTTTTGGGAACCTACGAGCAGTACTTC
CASSFLGTYEQYF
>14|TRBD2|TRBJ2-4|few|TRBV29-1
TGCAGCGTGTCCGGGGGTAGCGGGAGGGACATTCAGTACTTC
CSVSGGSGRDIQYF
>12|NA|TRBJ2-7|NA|TRBV30
TGTGCCTGGTCCCACGGCTCCTACGAGCAGTACTTC
CAWSHGSYEQYF
>15|TRBD1|TRBJ2-1|few|TRBV13
TGTGCCAGCAGCAACTACGGGACAGCTAACAATGAGCAGTTCTTC
CASSNYGTANNEQFF
>11|NA|TRBJ2-7|NA|TRBV6-6
TGTGCCAGCAGTTCTCCCGCCGAGCAGTACTTC
CASSSPAEQYF
>15|NA|TRBJ1-6|NA|TRBV11-2
TGTGCCAGCAGGCTTGGAACAGGGATGAATTCACCCCTCCACTTT
CASRLGTGMNSPLHF
>17|TRBD1|TRBJ1-6|NA|TRBV5-6
TGTGCCAGCAGCCCTCGGACAGGCCCGGTGGGCGATTCACCCCTCCACTTT
CASSPRTGPVGDSPLHF
>14|NA|TRBJ2-7|NA|TRBV15
TGTGCCACCAGCAACCGGGACACCAACTACGAGCAGTACTTC
CATSNRDTNYEQYF
>12|NA|TRBJ2-5|NA|TRBV25-1
TGTGCCAGCAGTATTATCGAGAAGACCCAGTACTTC
CASSIIEKTQYF
>12|NA|TRBJ1-2|NA|TRBV30
TGTGCCTGGAGTCGTTCCATACGAGGCTACACCTTC
CAWSRSIRGYTF
>15|NA|TRBJ1-5|NA|TRBV27
TGTGCCAGCAGTTTCGGTGGAGGGGGAATTCAGCCCCAGCATTTT
CASSFGGGGIQPQHF
>15|NA|TRBJ2-2|NA|TRBV5-1
TGCGCCAGCAGCTCCGGGACCGGGAACACCGGGGAGCTGTTTTTT
CASSSGTGNTGELFF
>16|NA|TRBJ2-5|NA|TRBV11-2
TGTGCCAGCAGCTTAGAAGTACGAGGCCCCGGAGAGACCCAGTACTTC
CASSLEVRGPGETQYF
>15|NA|TRBJ1-1|NA|TRBV4-3
TGCGCCAGCGGACCAGACATATCCGGTAACACTGAAGCTTTCTTT
CASGPDISGNTEAFF
>15|TRBD1|TRBJ2-1|NA|TRBV4-3
TGCGCCAGCAGCCGACAGGGACAGGGTATGGATGAGCAGTTCTTC
CASSRQGQGMDEQFF
>14|NA|TRBJ1-5|NA|TRBV9
TGTGCCAGCGCGGGGGGCATGGGCAATCAGCCCCAGCATTTT
CASAGGMGNQPQHF
>13|NA|TRBJ2-7|NA|TRBV2
TGTGCCAGCAGTACAGCGACAGTGTACGAGCAGTACTTC
CASSTATVYEQYF
>15|TRBD1|TRBJ2-3|few|TRBV10-2
TGCGCCAGCAGTGAGGGACAGGGCTTTCTCGATACGCAGTATTTT
CASSEGQGFLDTQYF
>14|NA|TRBJ2-2|NA|TRBV29-1
TGCAGCGTTCAGGGGTCTCTAAAAGGCGGGGAGCTGTTTTTT
CSVQGSLKGGELFF
>15|TRBD2|TRBJ2-3|few|TRBV6-5
TGTGCCAGCAGTCCGTTAGCGGGGGGCACAGATACGCAGTATTTT
CASSPLAGGTDTQYF
>14|TRBD1|TRBJ2-7|few|TRBV2
TGTGCCAGCAGTGCCGGGACAGGACCCTACGAGCAGTACTTC
CASSAGTGPYEQYF
>13|NA|TRBJ2-6|NA|TRBV6-1
TGTGCCAGCAGTTTGGCAGGGGCCAACGTCCTGACTTTC
CASSLAGANVLTF
>18|NA|TRBJ2-7|NA|TRBV7-9
TGTGCCAGCAGCTCCCCTTCTGGGTCCCCTCAAAAGGGCTACGAGCAGTACTTC
CASSSPSGSPQKGYEQYF
>13|NA|TRBJ1-2|few|TRBV5-5
TGTGCCAGCAGCTTCCAGGGCGACTATGGCTACACCTTC
CASSFQGDYGYTF
>13|NA|TRBJ2-5|NA|TRBV9
TGTGCCAGCAGCGTAGGGGTCGGGGAGACCCAGTACTTC
CASSVGVGETQYF
>11|TRBD1|TRBJ2-7|few|TRBV29-1
TGCAGCGTGACAGGGGGTACCGAGCAGTACTTC
CSVTGGTEQYF
>15|NA|TRBJ2-3|NA|TRBV27
TGTGCCAGCAGCCCGGGACTCCAAAATACAGATACGCAGTATTTT
CASSPGLQNTDTQYF
>12|NA|TRBJ2-3|NA|TRBV29-1
TGCAGCGAACTAACAGGACCAGATACGCAGTATTTT
CSELTGPDTQYF
>15|NA|TRBJ2-5|NA|TRBV15
TGTGCCACCAGCAGGATCAGGGTGGGAAGTGAGACCCAGTACTTC
CATSRIRVGSETQYF
>15|TRBD2|TRBJ2-3|NA|TRBV4-2
TGTGCCAGCAGCCAAGCAGCGGGGGCCGGGGATACGCAGTATTTT
CASSQAAGAGDTQYF
>13|TRBD1|TRBJ1-2|few|TRBV6-5
TGTGCCAGCAGACCGGGACAGCCCTATGGCTACACCTTC
CASRPGQPYGYTF
>11|NA|TRBJ1-1|once|TRBV20-1
TGCAGTGCTACCCGCACCACTGAAGCTTTCTTT
CSATRTTEAFF
>12|NA|TRBJ2-7|NA|TRBV5-1
TGCGCCAGCAGCTTGGGCGGCCGGAACCAGTACTTC
CASSLGGRNQYF
>14|TRBD2|TRBJ2-3|NA|TRBV29-1
TGCAGCGTTACCTGGCGGGGGGTTACAGATACGCAGTATTTT
CSVTWRGVTDTQYF
>13|NA|TRBJ2-3|NA|TRBV5-1
TGCGCCAGCAGCGCTTTAAATGGGGATACGCAGTATTTT
CASSALNGDTQYF
>17|TRBD2|TRBJ2-1|few|TRBV4-3
TGCGCCAGCAGCAAAATGCCGGGACTAGCGGGGGGAGGTGAGCAGTTCTTC
CASSKMPGLAGGGEQFF
>13|NA|TRBJ2-7|many|TRBV15
TGTGCCACCAGCAGAGGAAACAAAGGCGAGCAGTACTTC
CATSRGNKGEQYF
>18|TRBD1|TRBJ1-5|few|TRBV29-1
TGCAGCGTTGAATCAAGGGGGACAGGGAGTGTGAGCAATCAGCCCCAGCATTTT
CSVESRGTGSVSNQPQHF
>14|NA|TRBJ2-7|NA|TRBV5-4
TGTGCCAGCAGCTCGTCAGGGAGCTCCTACGAGCAGTACTTC
CASSSSGSSYEQYF
>11|NA|TRBJ1-4|NA|TRBV7-2
TGTGCCAGCAGCCAGAGGGGAAAACTGTTTTTT
CASSQRGKLFF
>13|NA|TRBJ2-3|NA|TRBV4-2
TGTGCCAGCAGCCAAGACGGGGCAGATACGCAGTATTTT
CASSQDGADTQYF
>12|TRBD1|TRBJ1-1|NA|TRBV7-2
TGTGCCAGCAGCGAACAGGGGTCTGAAGCTTTCTTT
CASSEQGSEAFF